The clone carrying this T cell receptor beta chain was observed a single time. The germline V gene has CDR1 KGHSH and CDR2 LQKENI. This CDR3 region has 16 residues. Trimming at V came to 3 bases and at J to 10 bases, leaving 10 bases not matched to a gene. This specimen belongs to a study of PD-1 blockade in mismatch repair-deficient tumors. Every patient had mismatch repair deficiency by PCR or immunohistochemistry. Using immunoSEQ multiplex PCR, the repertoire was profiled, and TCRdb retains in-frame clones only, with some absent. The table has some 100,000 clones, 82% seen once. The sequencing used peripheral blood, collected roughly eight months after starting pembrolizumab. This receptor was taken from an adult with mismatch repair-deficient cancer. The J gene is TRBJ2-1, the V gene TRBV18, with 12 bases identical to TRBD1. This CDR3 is CASSPTRDRGRHEQFF. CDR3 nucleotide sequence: TGTGCCAGCTCACCTACCCGGGACAGGGGGCGTCACGAGCAGTTCTTC.